This T cell receptor (beta chain) came from a study of blood T cell repertoires in COVID-19. Turning to the study itself: Some COVID-19 samples were acute and others convalescent; all came from the United States, Italy and Spain. In each case, the material was cDNA or gDNA derived from T cells, B-cell-depleted T cells, or PBMCs.

Some clones are missing from TCRdb's copy, which holds only in-frame ones; the method was immunoSEQ multiplex PCR. The repertoire holds about 62,000 clones, with more than 80% as singletons. Germline V gene lookup returns CDR1 KGHSH and CDR2 LQKENI. The V gene lost 3 bases and the J gene lost 1 base, with 12 bases spanning the gap. This CDR3 is 15 amino acids long. The chain uses TRBV18 and TRBJ2-5; no clear D gene. Sequenced input: peripheral blood. The receptor's source is a woman aged 55-75 years with COVID-19, enrolled during active disease. The CDR3 nucleotides are TGTGCCAGCTCACCTCGAGGTGGGTCCCAAGAGACCCAGTACTTC. Protein product: CASSPRGGSQETQYF.